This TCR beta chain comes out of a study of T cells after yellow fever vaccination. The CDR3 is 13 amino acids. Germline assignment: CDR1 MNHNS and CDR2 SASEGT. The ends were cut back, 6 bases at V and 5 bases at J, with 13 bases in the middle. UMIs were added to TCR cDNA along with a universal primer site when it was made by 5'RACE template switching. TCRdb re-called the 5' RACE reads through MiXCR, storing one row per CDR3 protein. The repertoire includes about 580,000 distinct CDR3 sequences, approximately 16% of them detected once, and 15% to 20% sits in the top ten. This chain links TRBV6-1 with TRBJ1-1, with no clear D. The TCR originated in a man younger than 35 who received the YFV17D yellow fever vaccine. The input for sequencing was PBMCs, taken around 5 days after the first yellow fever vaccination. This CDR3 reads CASRAEPQTEAFF. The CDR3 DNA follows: TGTGCCAGCAGGGCGGAACCTCAGACTGAAGCTTTCTTT.